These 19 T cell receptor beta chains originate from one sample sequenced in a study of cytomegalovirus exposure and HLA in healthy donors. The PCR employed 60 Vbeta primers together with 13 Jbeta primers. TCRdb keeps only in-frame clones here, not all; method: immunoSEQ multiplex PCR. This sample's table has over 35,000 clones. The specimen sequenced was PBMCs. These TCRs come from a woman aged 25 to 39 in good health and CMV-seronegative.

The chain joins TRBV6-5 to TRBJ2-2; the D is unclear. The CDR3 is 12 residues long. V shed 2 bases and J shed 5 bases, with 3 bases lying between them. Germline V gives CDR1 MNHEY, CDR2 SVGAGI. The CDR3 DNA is TGTGCCAGCAGTTACCCGACCGGGGAGCTGTTTTTT. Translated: CASSYPTGELFF.

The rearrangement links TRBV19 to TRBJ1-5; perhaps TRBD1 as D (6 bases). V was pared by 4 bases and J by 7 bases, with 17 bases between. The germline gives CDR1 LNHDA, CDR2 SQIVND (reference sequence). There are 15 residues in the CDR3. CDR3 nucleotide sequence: TGTGCCAGTAGTAGGGACACGGGAAGCAGGCAGCCCCAGCATTTT. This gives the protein CASSRDTGSRQPQHF.

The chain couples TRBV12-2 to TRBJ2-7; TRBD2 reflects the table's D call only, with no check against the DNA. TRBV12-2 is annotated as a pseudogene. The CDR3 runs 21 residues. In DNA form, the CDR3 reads TGTGCAAGTCGCTCGATCGAGGGGACTAGCGTTCAAGAAGGTACCTCCTACGAGCAGTACTTC. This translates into CASRSIEGTSVQEGTSYEQYF.

Here the CDR3 DNA reads TGTGCCAGCAGCTCCGGGCAGGGGGCTACAACTAATGAAAAACTGTTTTTT. This encodes CASSSGQGATTNEKLFF. The gene calls are TRBV5-4 and TRBJ1-4, with TRBD1 matching over 8 bases. This CDR3 is 17 amino acids long. The V gene end was trimmed by 3 bases and the J gene end by 0 bases; junction bases not matched to a gene: 7. Per the germline V gene, CDR1 is SGHNT and CDR2 is YYREEE (reference sequence). Variable domain in full (rest from reference TRBV5-4 and TRBJ1-4): ETGVTQSPTHLIKTRGQQVTLRCSSQSGHNTVSWYQQALGQGPQFIFQYYREEENGRGNFPPRFSGLQFPNYSSELNVNALELDDSALYLCASSSGQGATTNEKLFFGSGTQLSVL.

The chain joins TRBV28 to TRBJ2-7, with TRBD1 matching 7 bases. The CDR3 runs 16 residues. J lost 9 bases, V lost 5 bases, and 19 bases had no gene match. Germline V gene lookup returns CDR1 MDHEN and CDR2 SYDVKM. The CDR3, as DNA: TGTGCCAGCAGTCGACCGACCGGGACAGACCAGTTAGTGCAGTACTTC. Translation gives CASSRPTGTDQLVQYF.

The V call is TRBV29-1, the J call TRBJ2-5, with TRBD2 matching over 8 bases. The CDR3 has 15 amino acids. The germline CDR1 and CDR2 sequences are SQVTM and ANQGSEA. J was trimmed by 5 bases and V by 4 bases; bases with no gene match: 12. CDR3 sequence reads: CSVGGAGETGETQYF. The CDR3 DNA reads TGCAGCGTTGGTGGAGCGGGAGAAACGGGGGAGACCCAGTACTTC. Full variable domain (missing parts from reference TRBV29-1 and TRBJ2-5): SAVISQKPSRDICQRGTSLTIQCQVDSQVTMMFWYRQQPGQSLTLIATANQGSEATYESGFVIDKFPISRPNLTFSTLTVSNMSPEDSSIYLCSVGGAGETGETQYFGPGTRLLVL.

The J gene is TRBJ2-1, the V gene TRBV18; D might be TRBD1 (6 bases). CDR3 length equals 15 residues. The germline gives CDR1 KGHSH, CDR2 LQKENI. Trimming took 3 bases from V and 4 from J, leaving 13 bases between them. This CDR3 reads CASSPPRGQYNEQFF. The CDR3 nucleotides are TGTGCCAGCTCACCCCCCAGGGGACAATACAATGAGCAGTTCTTC.

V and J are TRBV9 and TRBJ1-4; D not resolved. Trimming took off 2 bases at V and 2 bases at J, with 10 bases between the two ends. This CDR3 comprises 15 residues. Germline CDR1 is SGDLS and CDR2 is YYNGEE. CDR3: CASSVEGSTNEKLFF. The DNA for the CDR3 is TGTGCCAGCAGCGTCGAGGGAAGCACTAATGAAAAACTGTTTTTT.

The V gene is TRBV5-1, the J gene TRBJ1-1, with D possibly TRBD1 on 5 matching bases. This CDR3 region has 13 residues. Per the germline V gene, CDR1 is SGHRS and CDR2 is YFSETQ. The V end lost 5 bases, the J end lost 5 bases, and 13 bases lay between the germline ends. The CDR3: CASSSGAGTEAFF. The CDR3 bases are TGCGCCAGCAGTTCTGGGGCGGGAACTGAAGCTTTCTTT.

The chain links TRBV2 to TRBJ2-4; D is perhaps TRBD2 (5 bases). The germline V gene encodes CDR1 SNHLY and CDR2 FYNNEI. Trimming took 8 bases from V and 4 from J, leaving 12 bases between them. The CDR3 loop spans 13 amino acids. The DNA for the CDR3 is TGTGCCAGCGAGGAGGCGTTTAAAAACATTCAGTACTTC. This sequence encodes CASEEAFKNIQYF.

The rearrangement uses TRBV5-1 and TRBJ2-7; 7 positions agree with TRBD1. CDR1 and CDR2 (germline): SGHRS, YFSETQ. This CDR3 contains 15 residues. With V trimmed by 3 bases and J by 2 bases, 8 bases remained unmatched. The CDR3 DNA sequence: TGCGCCAGCAGCTGGGAACGACAGGGAGCCTACGAGCAGTACTTC. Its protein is CASSWERQGAYEQYF.

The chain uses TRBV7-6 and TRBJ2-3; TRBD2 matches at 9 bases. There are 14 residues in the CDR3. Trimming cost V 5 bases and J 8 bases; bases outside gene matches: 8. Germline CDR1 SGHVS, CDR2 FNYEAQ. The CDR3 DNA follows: TGTGCCAGCAGCGGATCGACTAGCGGAGCTACGCAGTATTTT. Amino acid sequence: CASSGSTSGATQYF. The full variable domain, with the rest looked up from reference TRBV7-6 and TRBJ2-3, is GAGVSQSPRYKVTKRGQDVALRCDPISGHVSLYWYRQALGQGPEFLTYFNYEAQQDKSGLPNDRFSAERPEGSISTLTIQRTEQRDSAMYRCASSGSTSGATQYFGPGTRLTVL.

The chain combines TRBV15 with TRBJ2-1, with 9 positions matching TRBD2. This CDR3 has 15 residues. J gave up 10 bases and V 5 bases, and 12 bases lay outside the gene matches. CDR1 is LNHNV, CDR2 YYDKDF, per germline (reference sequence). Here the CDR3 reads CATSEGREGPHEQFF. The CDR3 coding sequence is TGTGCCACCAGCGAGGGGCGGGAGGGGCCCCACGAGCAGTTCTTC.

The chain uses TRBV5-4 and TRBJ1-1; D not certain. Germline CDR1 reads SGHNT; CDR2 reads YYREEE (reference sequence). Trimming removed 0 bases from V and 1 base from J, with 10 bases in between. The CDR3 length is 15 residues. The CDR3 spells CASSLVRETNTEAFF. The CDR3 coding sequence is TGTGCCAGCAGCTTGGTGAGGGAAACGAACACTGAAGCTTTCTTT.

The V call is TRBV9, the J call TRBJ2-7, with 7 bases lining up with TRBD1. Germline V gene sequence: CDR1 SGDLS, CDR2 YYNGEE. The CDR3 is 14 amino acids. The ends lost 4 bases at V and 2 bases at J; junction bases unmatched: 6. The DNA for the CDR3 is TGTGCCAGCAGCCCACCGGGACAGACCTACGAGCAGTACTTC. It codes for CASSPPGQTYEQYF. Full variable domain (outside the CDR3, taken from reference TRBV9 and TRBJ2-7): DSGVTQTPKHLITATGQRVTLRCSPRSGDLSVYWYQQSLDQGLQFLIQYYNGEERAKGNILERFSAQQFPDLHSELNLSSLELGDSALYFCASSPPGQTYEQYFGPGTRLTVT.

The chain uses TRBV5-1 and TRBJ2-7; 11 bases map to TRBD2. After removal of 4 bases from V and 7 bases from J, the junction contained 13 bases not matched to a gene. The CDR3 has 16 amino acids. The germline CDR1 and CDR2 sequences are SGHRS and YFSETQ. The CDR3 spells CASSQEGGLAALEQYF. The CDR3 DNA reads TGCGCCAGCAGCCAGGAGGGGGGACTAGCGGCCTTGGAGCAGTACTTC.

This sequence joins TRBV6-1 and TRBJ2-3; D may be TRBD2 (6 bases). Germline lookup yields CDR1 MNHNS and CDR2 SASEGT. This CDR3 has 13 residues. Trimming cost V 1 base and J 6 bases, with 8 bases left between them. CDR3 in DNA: TGTGCCAGCAGTGAAGTAGGAGGGGATACGCAGTATTTT. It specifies CASSEVGGDTQYF.

In DNA, the CDR3 is TGTGCCAGCAGTTCCCCGGGGGAGGGTGACGAGCAGTACTTC. This codes for CASSSPGEGDEQYF. The chain links TRBV13 to TRBJ2-7; TRBD2 matches 7 bases. This CDR3 region has 14 residues. Trimming at V came to 6 bases and at J to 5 bases, leaving 10 bases not matched to a gene. Per the germline V gene, CDR1 is PRHDT and CDR2 is FYEKMQ (reference sequence).

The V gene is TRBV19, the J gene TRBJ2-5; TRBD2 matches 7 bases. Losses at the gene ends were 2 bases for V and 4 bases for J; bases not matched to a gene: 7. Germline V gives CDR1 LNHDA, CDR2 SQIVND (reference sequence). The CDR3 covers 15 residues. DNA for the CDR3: TGTGCCAGTAGTATAATGACTAGCTGGCGAGAGACCCAGTACTTC. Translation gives CASSIMTSWRETQYF.